The entry below gives a single TCR beta chain sequence along with its context. The sample comes from a study of Ad26.COV2.S vaccination and SARS-CoV-2 variants. Germline CDR1 reads ENHRY; CDR2 reads SYGVKD. J gave up 4 bases and V 0 bases, and 10 bases lay outside the gene matches. This CDR3 comprises 19 residues. Noted treatment: roughly 20 received Ad26.COV2.S at low or high dose, single or two shots; about 5 received placebo; per-sample allocation not given. Samples analyzed were those drawn on day 63 after the first vaccine or placebo injection. The data were produced by immunoSEQ multiplex PCR, yet TCRdb's version contains in-frame clones alone and is incomplete. The repertoire holds 400,000 to 500,000 clones, with roughly 89% as singletons.

The rearrangement joins TRBV10-3 to TRBJ2-5; 14 bases are a match to TRBD2. The sequences come from peripheral blood, collected in a trial of Ad26.COV2.S vaccine versus placebo. The source is a person aged 18 to 65 who received the Ad26.COV2.S COVID-19 vaccine or a placebo. CDR3 in amino acids: CAISESTGTSGSMRETQYF. The CDR3 DNA reads TGTGCCATCAGTGAGTCCACCGGGACTAGCGGGAGTATGAGAGAGACCCAGTACTTC.